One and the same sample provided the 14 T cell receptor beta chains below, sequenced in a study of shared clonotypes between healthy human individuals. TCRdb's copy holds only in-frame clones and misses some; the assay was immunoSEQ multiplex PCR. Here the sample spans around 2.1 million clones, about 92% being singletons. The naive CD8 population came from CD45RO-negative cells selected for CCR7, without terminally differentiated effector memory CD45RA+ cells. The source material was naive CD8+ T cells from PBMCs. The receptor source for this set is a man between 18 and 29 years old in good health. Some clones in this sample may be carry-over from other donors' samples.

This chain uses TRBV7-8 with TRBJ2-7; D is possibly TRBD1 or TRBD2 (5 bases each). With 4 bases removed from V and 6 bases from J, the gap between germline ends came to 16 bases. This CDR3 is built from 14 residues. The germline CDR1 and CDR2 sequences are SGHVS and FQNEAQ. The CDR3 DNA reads TGTGCCAGCAGCTCCCCCGGGACCTCCGGCGAGCAGTACTTC. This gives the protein CASSSPGTSGEQYF. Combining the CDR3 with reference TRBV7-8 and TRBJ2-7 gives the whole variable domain GAGVSQSPRYKVAKRGQDVALRCDPISGHVSLFWYQQALGQGPEFLTYFQNEAQLDKSGLPSDRFFAERPEGSVSTLKIQRTQQEDSAVYLCASSSPGTSGEQYFGPGTRLTVT.

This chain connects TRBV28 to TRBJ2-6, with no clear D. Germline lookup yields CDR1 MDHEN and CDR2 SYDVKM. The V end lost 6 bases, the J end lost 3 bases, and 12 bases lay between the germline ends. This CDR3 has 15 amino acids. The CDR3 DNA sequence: TGTGCCAGCAGACTCCCTGGCTTTGGGGCCAACGTCCTGACTTTC. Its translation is CASRLPGFGANVLTF.

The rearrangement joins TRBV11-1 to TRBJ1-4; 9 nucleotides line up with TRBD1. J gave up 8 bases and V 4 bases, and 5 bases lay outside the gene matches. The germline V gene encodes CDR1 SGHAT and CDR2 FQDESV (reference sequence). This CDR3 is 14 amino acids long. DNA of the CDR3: TGTGCCAGCAGCTCGGACAGGGGTGGGGAAAAACTGTTTTTT. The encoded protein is CASSSDRGGEKLFF.

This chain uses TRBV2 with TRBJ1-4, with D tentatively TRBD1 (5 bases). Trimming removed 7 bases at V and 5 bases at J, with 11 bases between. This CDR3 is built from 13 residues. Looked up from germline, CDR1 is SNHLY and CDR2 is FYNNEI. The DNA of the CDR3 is TGTGCCAGCACCCCGCGGGGGAATGAAAAACTGTTTTTT. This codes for CASTPRGNEKLFF.

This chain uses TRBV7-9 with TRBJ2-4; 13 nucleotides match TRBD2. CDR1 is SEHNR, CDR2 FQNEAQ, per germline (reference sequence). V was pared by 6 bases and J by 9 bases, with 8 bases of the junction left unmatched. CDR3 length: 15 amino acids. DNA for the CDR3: TGTGCCAGCAGTTTCGGGACTAGCGGGAAGGTCATTCAGTACTTC. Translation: CASSFGTSGKVIQYF.

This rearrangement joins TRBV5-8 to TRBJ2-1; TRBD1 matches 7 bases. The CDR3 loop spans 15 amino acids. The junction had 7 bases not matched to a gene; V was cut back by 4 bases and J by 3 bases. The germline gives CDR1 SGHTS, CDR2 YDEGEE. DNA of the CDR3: TGTGCCAGCAGCCCCGACAGGGCTCTCTACAATGAGCAGTTCTTC. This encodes CASSPDRALYNEQFF.

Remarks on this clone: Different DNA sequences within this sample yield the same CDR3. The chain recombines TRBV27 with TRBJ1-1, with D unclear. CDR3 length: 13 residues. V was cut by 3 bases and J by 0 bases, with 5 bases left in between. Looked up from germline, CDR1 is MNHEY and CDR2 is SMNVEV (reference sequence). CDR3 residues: CASSFLLNTEAFF. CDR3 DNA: TGTGCCAGCAGTTTCCTCCTGAACACTGAAGCTTTCTTT.

CDR3 loop: CASSPLFAGLPVDEQFF. The CDR3 bases are TGTGCCAGCAGCCCTTTGTTTGCGGGACTCCCGGTAGATGAGCAGTTCTTC. V gene TRBV5-4 combines with J gene TRBJ2-1; D might be TRBD2 (6 bases). Germline V gives CDR1 SGHNT, CDR2 YYREEE (reference sequence). The ends were cut back, 4 bases at V and 8 bases at J, with 25 bases in the middle. CDR3 length: 17 residues.

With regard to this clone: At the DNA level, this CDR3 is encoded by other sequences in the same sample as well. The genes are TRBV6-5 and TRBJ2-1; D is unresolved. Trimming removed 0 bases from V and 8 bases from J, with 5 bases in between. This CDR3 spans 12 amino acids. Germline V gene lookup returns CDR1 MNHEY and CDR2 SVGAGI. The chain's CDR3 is CASSYSRDEQFF. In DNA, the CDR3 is TGTGCCAGCAGTTACTCGAGAGATGAGCAGTTCTTC.

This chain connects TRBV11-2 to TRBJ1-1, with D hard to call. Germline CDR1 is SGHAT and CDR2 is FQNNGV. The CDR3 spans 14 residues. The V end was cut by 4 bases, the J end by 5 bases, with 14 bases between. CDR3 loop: CASSSAWVGTEAFF. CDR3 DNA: TGTGCCAGCAGCTCGGCATGGGTGGGGACTGAAGCTTTCTTT.

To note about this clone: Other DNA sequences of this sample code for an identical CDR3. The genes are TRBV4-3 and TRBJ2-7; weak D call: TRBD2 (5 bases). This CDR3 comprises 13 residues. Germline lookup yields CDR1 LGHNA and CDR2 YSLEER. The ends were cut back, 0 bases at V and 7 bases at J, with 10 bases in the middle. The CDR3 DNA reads TGCGCCAGCAGCCAAGAATCGGGATATGAGCAGTACTTC. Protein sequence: CASSQESGYEQYF.

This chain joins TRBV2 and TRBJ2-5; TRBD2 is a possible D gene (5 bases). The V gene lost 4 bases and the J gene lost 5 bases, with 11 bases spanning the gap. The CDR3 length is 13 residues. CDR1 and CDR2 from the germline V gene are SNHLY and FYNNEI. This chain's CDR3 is CASSARTVETQYF. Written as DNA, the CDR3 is TGTGCCAGCAGTGCCCGGACTGTTGAGACCCAGTACTTC.

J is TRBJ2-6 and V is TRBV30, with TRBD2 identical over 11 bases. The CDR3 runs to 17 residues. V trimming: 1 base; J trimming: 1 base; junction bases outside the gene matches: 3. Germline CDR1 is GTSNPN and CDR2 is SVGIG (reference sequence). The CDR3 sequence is CAWSGGLAVSGANVLTF. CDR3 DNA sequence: TGTGCCTGGAGTGGGGGACTAGCGGTGTCTGGGGCCAACGTCCTGACTTTC.

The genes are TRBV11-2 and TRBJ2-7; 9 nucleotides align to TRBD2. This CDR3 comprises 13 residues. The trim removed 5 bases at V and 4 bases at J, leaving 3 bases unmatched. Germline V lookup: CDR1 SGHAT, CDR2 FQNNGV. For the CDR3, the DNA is TGTGCCAGCAGCCTCCTAGCGGGGTACGAGCAGTACTTC. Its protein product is CASSLLAGYEQYF.